Listed here are 4 T cell receptor beta chains from one sample, sequenced in a study of neoadjuvant anti-PD-1 for oral cavity cancer. Method: immunoSEQ multiplex PCR; TCRdb's copy keeps in-frame clones and lacks some. The data show approximately 83,000 clones, roughly 80% seen once. The input for sequencing was PBMCs, taken before nivolumab (anti-PD-1) treatment. The receptor set was obtained from a person aged 35 to 85 with oral cavity squamous cell carcinoma.

V is TRBV5-4 and J is TRBJ1-3; D gene ambiguous. Trimming shortened V by 1 base and J by 6 bases, and 8 bases separated the two germline ends. The length of the CDR3 is 13 residues. Germline V lookup: CDR1 SGHNT, CDR2 YYREEE (reference sequence). The CDR3, as DNA: TGTGCCAGCAGCTTGCACAGCGAAAACACCATATATTTT. It encodes CASSLHSENTIYF.

This clone appeared once. This rearrangement joins TRBV27 to TRBJ2-5; weak D call: TRBD2 (7 bases). The V gene's germline CDR1 is MNHEY and CDR2 SMNVEV (reference sequence). The CDR3 is made up of 15 amino acids. Trimming took 7 bases from V and 1 from J, leaving 16 bases between them. The CDR3 sequence: CASTFSGGLQETQYF. In DNA, the CDR3 is TGTGCCAGCACCTTCTCGGGGGGCCTCCAAGAGACCCAGTACTTC.

This clone was recorded once. V is TRBV30 and J is TRBJ2-7; TRBD1 aligns across 7 bases. The ends lost 4 bases at V and 0 bases at J; junction bases unmatched: 6. The CDR3 is 14 residues long. Germline V gives CDR1 GTSNPN, CDR2 SVGIG (reference sequence). The chain's CDR3 is CAWTTGTDSYEQYF. The CDR3 DNA reads TGTGCCTGGACCACCGGGACAGACTCCTACGAGCAGTACTTC.

The V and J genes are TRBV11-2 and TRBJ2-3, with TRBD2 as a possible D gene (5 bases). Germline V gene lookup returns CDR1 SGHAT and CDR2 FQNNGV. The V end was cut by 4 bases, the J end by 1 base, with 9 bases between. The CDR3 consists of 14 residues. The CDR3: CASSSDYGTDTQYF. The CDR3 DNA sequence: TGTGCCAGCAGCTCCGACTACGGCACAGATACGCAGTATTTT.